This T cell receptor (beta chain) came from a study of human T cells and chemical hapten exposure. Study information: Donors were sensitized with 2% DPC on the upper inner arm. Study findings and constraints: Expanded TCR sets contained significantly more large CDR3 similarity clusters than controls.

Time point here: patch test 2, 6 weeks after DPC sensitization. As for treatment: therapeutic diphenylcyclopropenone sensitization with weekly scalp DPC. Trimming cost V 9 bases and J 4 bases, with 14 bases left between them. The CDR3 has 13 amino acids. Germline lookup yields CDR1 LNHNV and CDR2 YYDKDF (reference sequence). In the case of this clonotype: What it binds is not known.

One entry per CDR3 protein, called by TCRdb with MiXCR from the RACE reads. The table lists 360,000 or so distinct CDR3 sequences, about 6% of them singletons. The sequence was obtained from a woman under 30 with alopecia areata. Some clones in this sample may be carry-over from other donors' samples. The chain uses TRBV15 and TRBJ2-3; D possibly uses TRBD1 or TRBD2 (5 bases each). The material was whole blood, obtained in connection with sensitization to the hapten diphenylcyclopropenone (DPC). The CDR3 loop reads CATRGAGADTQYF. The CDR3 DNA follows: TGTGCCACGCGAGGGGCGGGCGCAGATACGCAGTATTTT.